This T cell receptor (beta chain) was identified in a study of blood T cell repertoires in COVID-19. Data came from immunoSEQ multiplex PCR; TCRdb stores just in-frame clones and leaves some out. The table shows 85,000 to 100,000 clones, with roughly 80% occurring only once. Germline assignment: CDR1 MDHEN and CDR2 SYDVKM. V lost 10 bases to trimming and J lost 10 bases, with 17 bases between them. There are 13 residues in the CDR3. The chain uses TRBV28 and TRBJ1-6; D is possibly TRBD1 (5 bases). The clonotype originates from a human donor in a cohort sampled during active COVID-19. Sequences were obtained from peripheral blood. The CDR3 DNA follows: TGTGCCATCCAGGGCTCGGGAGGCTCACCCCTCCACTTT. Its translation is CAIQGSGGSPLHF.